This T cell receptor (beta chain) emerged from a study of T cell responses to AZD1222 COVID-19 vaccine. Sequencing was performed with immunoSEQ multiplex PCR; in TCRdb, only in-frame clones are kept and a portion is missing. Of under 150,000 clones listed, more than 85% are singletons. The study, taken as a whole, reports: Donors were mostly white British, more females; clonal diversity possibly underestimated. Baseline seropositivity occurred in only 5 to 7 AZD1222 recipients. Dominant CD4 TCR responses targeted spike regions 160-218 and 743-854.

Germline values: CDR1 LNHDA, CDR2 SQIVND (reference sequence). The CDR3 covers 15 residues. V gave up 5 bases and J gave up 3 bases; unmatched junction bases: 7. In the case of this clone: As yet, its antigen is unknown.

The sequenced sample was peripheral blood, obtained on day 0 of AZD1222 vaccination. The receptor comes from an adult in good health. The rearrangement joins TRBV19 to TRBJ2-5; 9 bases agree with TRBD1. The CDR3 nucleotides read TGTGCCAGTAGTCCGGGGACAGGGTGGGAAGAGACCCAGTACTTC. Protein: CASSPGTGWEETQYF.